What follows is one TCR beta chain and its context. The data stem from a study of shared clonotypes between healthy human individuals. This table comes from immunoSEQ multiplex PCR, and its TCRdb copy is limited to in-frame clones, with some not included. The sample lists under 1 million clones, approximately 97% occurring once. The CDR3 loop spans 14 amino acids. Germline loops: CDR1 MNHEY, CDR2 SMNVEV (reference sequence). The V end was cut by 3 bases, the J end by 4 bases, with 13 bases between. Positive CCR7 selection of CD45RO-negative cells yielded the naive CD8 cells, and terminally differentiated effector memory CD45RA+ cells were excluded.

The chain has TRBV27 and TRBJ2-7; tentative D call: TRBD2 (6 bases). The specimen was naive CD8+ T cells sorted from blood. The receptor comes from a man aged 25 to 40 in good health. CDR3: CASSFGGSVYEQYF. CDR3 sequence (DNA): TGTGCCAGCAGTTTCGGGGGTAGTGTGTACGAGCAGTACTTC.